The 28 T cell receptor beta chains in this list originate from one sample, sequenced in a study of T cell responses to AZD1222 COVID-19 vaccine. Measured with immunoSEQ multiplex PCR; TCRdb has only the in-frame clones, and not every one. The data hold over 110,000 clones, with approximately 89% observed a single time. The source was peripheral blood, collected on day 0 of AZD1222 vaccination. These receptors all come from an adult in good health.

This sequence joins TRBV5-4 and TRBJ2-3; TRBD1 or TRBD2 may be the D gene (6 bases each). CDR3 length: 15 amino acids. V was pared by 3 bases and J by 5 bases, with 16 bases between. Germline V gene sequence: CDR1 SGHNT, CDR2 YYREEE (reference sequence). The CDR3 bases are TGTGCCAGCAGCTACCACCGCAGGGGAGGAGATACGCAGTATTTT. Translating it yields CASSYHRRGGDTQYF.

The CDR3 bases are TGTGCCAGCAGTTACCGGCTAGGGGCTAATGAAAAACTGTTTTTT. Translation gives CASSYRLGANEKLFF. The chain recombines TRBV6-6 with TRBJ1-4, with D possibly matching TRBD1 (5 bases). This CDR3 spans 15 amino acids. Germline CDR1 and CDR2: MNHNY and SVGAGI (reference sequence). V gave up 2 bases and J gave up 3 bases, with 10 bases separating them.

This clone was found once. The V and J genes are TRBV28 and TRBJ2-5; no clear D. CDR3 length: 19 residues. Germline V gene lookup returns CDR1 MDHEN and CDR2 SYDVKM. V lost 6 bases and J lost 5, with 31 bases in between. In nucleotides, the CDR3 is TGTGCCAGCAGCACCTACCTTACGGACGGGCATATGGTTTCGGAGACCCAGTACTTC. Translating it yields CASSTYLTDGHMVSETQYF.

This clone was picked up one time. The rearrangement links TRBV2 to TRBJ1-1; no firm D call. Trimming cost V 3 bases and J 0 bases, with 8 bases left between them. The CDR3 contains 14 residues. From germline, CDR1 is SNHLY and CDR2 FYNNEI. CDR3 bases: TGTGCCAGCAGTGACAGGATGATGAACACTGAAGCTTTCTTT. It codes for CASSDRMMNTEAFF.

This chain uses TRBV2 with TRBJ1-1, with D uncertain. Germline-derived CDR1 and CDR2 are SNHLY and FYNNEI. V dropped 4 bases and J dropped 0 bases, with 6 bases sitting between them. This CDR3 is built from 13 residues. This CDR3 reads CASSGKVNTEAFF. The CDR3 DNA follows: TGTGCCAGCAGTGGAAAAGTGAACACTGAAGCTTTCTTT.

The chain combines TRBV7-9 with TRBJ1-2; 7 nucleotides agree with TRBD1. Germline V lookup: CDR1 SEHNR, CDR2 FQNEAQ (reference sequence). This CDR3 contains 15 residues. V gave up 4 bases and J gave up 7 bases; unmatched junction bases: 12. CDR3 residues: CASSSGSSGQAGYTF. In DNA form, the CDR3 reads TGTGCCAGCAGCTCCGGCTCGAGTGGACAGGCTGGCTACACCTTC.

The CDR3 region has the DNA TGTGCCAGCAGCTACGGACAGGAGCAGTACTTC. Its translation is CASSYGQEQYF. This chain uses TRBV5-5 with TRBJ2-7, with TRBD1 as a possible D gene (6 bases). Looked up from germline, CDR1 is SGHKS and CDR2 is YYEKEE (reference sequence). CDR3 size: 11 residues. Between the trimmed V and J ends, which lost 3 bases and 7 bases, there was a span of 8 bases.

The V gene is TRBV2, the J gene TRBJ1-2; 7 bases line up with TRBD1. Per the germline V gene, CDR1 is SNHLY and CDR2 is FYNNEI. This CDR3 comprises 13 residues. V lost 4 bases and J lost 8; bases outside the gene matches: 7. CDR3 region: CASSGTTGYGYTF. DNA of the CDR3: TGTGCCAGCAGTGGAACGACAGGGTACGGCTACACCTTC.

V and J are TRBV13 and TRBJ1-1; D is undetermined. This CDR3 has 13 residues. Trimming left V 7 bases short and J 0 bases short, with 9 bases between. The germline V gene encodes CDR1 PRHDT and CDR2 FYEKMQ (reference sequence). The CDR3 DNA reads TGTGCCAGCAAGGCCAGTATGAACACTGAAGCTTTCTTT. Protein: CASKASMNTEAFF. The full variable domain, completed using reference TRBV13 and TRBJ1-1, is AAGVIQSPRHLIKEKRETATLKCYPIPRHDTVYWYQQGPGQDPQFLISFYEKMQSDKGSIPDRFSAQQFSDYHSELNMSSLELGDSALYFCASKASMNTEAFFGQGTRLTVV.

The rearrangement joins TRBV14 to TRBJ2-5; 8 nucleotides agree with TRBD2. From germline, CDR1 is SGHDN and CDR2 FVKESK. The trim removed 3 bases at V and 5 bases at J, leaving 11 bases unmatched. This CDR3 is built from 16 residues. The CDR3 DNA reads TGTGCCAGCAGCCAGTTAGCGGGAAGCAATTTTGAGACCCAGTACTTC. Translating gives CASSQLAGSNFETQYF.

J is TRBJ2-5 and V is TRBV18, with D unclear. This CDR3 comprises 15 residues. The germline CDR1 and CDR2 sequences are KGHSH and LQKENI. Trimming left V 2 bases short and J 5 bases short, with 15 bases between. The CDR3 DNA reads TGTGCCAGCTCACCAATACAAAGTTTGATGGAGACCCAGTACTTC. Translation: CASSPIQSLMETQYF.

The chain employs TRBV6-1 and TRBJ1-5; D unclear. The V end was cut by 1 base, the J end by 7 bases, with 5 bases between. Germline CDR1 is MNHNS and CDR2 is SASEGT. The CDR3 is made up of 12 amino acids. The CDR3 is CASSEESQPQHF. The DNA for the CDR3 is TGTGCCAGCAGTGAAGAGAGCCAGCCCCAGCATTTT.

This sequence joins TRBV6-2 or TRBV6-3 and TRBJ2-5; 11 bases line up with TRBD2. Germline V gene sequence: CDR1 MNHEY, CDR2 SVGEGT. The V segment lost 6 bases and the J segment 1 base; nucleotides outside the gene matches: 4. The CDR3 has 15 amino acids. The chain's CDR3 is CASSHTSGGQETQYF. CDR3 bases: TGTGCCAGCAGCCACACTAGCGGGGGCCAAGAGACCCAGTACTTC.

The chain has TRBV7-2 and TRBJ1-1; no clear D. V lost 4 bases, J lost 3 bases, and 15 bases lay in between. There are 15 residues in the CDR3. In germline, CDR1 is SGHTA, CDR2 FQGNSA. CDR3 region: CASSSDSFRDTEAFF. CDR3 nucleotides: TGTGCCAGCAGCTCAGATTCCTTTAGGGACACTGAAGCTTTCTTT.

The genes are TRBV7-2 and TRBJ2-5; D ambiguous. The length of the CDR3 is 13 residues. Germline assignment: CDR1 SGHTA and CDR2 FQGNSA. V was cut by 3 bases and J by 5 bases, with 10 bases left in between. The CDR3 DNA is TGTGCCAGCAGCTTTTCTAGGGTGGAGACCCAGTACTTC. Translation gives CASSFSRVETQYF.

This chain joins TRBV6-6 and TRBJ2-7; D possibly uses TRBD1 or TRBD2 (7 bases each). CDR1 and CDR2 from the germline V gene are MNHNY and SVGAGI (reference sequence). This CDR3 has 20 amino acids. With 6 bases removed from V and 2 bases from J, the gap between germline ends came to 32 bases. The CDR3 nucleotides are TGTGCCAGCAGCGGCTGGGGGACAGCCCGTGAGGGAGGGAGGACCTACGAGCAGTACTTC. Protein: CASSGWGTAREGGRTYEQYF.

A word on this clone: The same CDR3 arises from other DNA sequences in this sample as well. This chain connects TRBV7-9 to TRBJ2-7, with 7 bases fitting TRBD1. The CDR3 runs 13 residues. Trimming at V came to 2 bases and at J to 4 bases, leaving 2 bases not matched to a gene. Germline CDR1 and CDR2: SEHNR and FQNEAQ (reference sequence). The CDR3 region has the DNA TGTGCCAGCAGCTTATCAGGGGGATACGAGCAGTACTTC. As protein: CASSLSGGYEQYF.

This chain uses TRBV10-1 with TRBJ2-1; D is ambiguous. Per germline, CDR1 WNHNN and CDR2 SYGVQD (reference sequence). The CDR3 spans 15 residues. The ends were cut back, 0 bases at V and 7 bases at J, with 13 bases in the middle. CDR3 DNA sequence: TGCGCCAGCAGTGAGTCTTGCAAGGTGTATAATGAGCAGTTCTTC. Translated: CASSESCKVYNEQFF.

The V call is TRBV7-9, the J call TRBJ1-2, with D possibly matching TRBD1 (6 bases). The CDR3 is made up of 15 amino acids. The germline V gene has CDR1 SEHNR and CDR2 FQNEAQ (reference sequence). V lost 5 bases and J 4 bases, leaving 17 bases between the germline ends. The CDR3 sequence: CASSGSGQRLYGYTF. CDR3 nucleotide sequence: TGTGCCAGCAGCGGGAGCGGACAGCGCCTCTATGGCTACACCTTC.

The CDR3 coding sequence is TGTGCCAGTTCGGGACAAATGAACACTGAAGCTTTCTTT. Its translation is CASSGQMNTEAFF. The chain recombines TRBV19 with TRBJ1-1; weak D call: TRBD1 (6 bases). The germline gives CDR1 LNHDA, CDR2 SQIVND (reference sequence). V lost 8 bases and J lost 0, with 10 bases in between. This CDR3 comprises 13 residues. Combining the CDR3 with reference TRBV19 and TRBJ1-1 gives the whole variable domain DGGITQSPKYLFRKEGQNVTLSCEQNLNHDAMYWYRQDPGQGLRLIYYSQIVNDFQKGDIAEGYSVSREKKESFPLTVTSAQKNPTAFYLCASSGQMNTEAFFGQGTRLTVV.

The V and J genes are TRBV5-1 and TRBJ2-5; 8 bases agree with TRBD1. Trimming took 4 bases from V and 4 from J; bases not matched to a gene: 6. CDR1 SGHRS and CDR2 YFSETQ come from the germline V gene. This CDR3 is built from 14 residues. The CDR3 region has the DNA TGCGCCAGCAGCGTACAGGGGGATGGAGAGACCCAGTACTTC. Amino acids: CASSVQGDGETQYF.

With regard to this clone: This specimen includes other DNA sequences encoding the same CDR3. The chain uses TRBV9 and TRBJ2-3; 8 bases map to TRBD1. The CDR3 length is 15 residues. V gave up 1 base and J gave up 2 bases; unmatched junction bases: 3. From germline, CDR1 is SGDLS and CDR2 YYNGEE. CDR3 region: CASSVQTGATDTQYF. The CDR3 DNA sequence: TGTGCCAGCAGCGTACAGACAGGGGCCACAGATACGCAGTATTTT. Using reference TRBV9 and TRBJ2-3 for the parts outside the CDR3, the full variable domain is DSGVTQTPKHLITATGQRVTLRCSPRSGDLSVYWYQQSLDQGLQFLIQYYNGEERAKGNILERFSAQQFPDLHSELNLSSLELGDSALYFCASSVQTGATDTQYFGPGTRLTVL.

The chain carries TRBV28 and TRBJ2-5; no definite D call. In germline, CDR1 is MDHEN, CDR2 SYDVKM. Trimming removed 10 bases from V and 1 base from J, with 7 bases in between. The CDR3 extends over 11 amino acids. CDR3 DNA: TGTGCCACCTTGACCCAAGAGACCCAGTACTTC. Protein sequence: CATLTQETQYF. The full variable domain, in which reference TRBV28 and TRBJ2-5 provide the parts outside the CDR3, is DVKVTQSSRYLVKRTGEKVFLECVQDMDHENMFWYRQDPGLGLRLIYFSYDVKMKEKGDIPEGYSVSREKKERFSLILESASTNQTSMYLCATLTQETQYFGPGTRLLVL.

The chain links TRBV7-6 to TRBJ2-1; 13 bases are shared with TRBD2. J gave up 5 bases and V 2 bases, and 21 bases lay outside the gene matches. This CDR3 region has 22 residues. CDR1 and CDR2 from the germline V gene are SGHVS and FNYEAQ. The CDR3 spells CASSLNPPTRLTSGRRDNEQFF. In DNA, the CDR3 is TGTGCCAGCAGCTTAAACCCCCCCACCCGTTTGACTAGCGGGAGGAGAGACAATGAGCAGTTCTTC.

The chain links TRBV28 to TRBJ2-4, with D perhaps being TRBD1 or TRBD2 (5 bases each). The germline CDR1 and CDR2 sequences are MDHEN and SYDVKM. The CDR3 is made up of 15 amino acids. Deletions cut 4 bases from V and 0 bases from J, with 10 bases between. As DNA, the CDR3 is TGTGCCAGCAGTTCCGGGGACCTAGCCAAAAACATTCAGTACTTC. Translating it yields CASSSGDLAKNIQYF. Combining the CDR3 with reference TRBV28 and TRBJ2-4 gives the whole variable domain DVKVTQSSRYLVKRTGEKVFLECVQDMDHENMFWYRQDPGLGLRLIYFSYDVKMKEKGDIPEGYSVSREKKERFSLILESASTNQTSMYLCASSSGDLAKNIQYFGAGTRLSVL.

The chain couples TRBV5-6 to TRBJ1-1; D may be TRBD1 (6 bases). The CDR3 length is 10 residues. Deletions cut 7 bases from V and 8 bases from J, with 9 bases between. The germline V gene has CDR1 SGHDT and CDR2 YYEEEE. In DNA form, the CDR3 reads TGTGCCAGCCCCGGACAGGAAGCTTTCTTT. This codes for CASPGQEAFF.

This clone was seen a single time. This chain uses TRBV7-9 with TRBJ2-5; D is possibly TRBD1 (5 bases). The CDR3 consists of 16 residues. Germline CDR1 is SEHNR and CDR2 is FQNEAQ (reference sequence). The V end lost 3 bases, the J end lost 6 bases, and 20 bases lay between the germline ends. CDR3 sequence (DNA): TGTGCCAGCAGCTTCCAACAGGTTGGATTAACACAGACCCAGTACTTC. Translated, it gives CASSFQQVGLTQTQYF.

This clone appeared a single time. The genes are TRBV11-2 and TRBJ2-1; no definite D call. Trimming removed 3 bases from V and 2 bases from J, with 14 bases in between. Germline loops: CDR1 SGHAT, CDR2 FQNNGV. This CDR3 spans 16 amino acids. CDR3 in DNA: TGTGCCAGCAGCTTGACCCTGGACGGAACCTACAATGAGCAGTTCTTC. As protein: CASSLTLDGTYNEQFF. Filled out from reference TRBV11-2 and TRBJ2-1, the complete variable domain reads EAGVAQSPRYKIIEKRQSVAFWCNPISGHATLYWYQQILGQGPKLLIQFQNNGVVDDSQLPKDRFSAERLKGVDSTLKIQPAKLEDSAVYLCASSLTLDGTYNEQFFGPGTRLTVL.